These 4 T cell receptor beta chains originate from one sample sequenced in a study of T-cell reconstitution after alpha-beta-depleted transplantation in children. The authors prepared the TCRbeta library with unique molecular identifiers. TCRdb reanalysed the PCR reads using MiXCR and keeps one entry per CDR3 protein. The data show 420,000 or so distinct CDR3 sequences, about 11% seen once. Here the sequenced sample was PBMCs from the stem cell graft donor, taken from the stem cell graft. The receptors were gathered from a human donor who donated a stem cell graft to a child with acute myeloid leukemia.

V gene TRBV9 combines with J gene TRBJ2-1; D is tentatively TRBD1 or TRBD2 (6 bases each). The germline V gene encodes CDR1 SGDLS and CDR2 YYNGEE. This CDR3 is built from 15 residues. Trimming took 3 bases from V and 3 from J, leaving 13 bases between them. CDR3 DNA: TGTGCCAGCAGCGAGGGGGGAGTTAACTACAATGAGCAGTTCTTC. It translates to CASSEGGVNYNEQFF. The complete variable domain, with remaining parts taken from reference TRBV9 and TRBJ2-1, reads DSGVTQTPKHLITATGQRVTLRCSPRSGDLSVYWYQQSLDQGLQFLIQYYNGEERAKGNILERFSAQQFPDLHSELNLSSLELGDSALYFCASSEGGVNYNEQFFGPGTRLTVL.

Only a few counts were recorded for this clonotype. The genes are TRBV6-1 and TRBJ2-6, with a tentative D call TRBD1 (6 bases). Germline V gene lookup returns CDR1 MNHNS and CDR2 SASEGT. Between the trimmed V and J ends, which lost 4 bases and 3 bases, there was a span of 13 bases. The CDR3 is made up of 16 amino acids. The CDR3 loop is CASSVLQGSGANVLTF. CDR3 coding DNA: TGTGCCAGCAGTGTATTACAGGGTAGTGGGGCCAACGTCCTGACTTTC.

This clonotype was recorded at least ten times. DNA of the CDR3: TGTGCCAGCAGTTTTAGGGGTGGCTCTGGAAACACCATATATTTT. Its protein product is CASSFRGGSGNTIYF. This sequence joins TRBV12-3 or TRBV12-4 and TRBJ1-3; perhaps TRBD1 as D (5 bases). The CDR3 totals 15 residues. V lost 3 bases and J lost 0, with 9 bases in between.

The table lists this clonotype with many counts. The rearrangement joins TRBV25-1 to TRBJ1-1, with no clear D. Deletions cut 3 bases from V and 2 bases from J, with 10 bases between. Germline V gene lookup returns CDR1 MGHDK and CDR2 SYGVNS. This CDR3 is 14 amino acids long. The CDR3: CASSERVSNTEAFF. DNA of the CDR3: TGTGCCAGCAGTGAGCGGGTCTCTAACACTGAAGCTTTCTTT.